This is a list of T cell receptor beta chains from one sample in a study of tumor and adjacent non-tumor tissue in lung cancer. Via MiXCR, TCRdb re-called the multiplex PCR reads, giving one row per CDR3 protein. The sample contains about 110,000 distinct CDR3 sequences, more than 60% of which appear only once. The material sequenced was lung tumor tissue. The receptors stem from a woman aged 55-70 years with non-small cell lung cancer. Both conserved end residues are part of each CDR3. The order of the fields is clone size, D gene, J gene, V gene, CDR3 protein, CDR3 DNA. A D gene is named only where the DNA matches it firmly. Clone size appears in some rows only: once, few, many, or a class for an expanded clone.

>once|TRBD2|TRBJ2-1|TRBV20-1
CSARVAGPPINSYSEQFF
TGCAGTGCTAGAGTAGCGGGTCCACCCATTAACTCCTACAGTGAGCAGTTCTTC
>-|-|TRBJ1-1|TRBV11-3
CASSTTRRGTEALF
TGTGCAAGCAGCACGACCAGAAGAGGTACTGAAGCTTTATTT
>-|-|TRBJ1-5|TRBV28
CTNTNGGHNQPQHF
TGTACCAACACCAACGGGGGGCACAATCAGCCCCAGCATTTT
>-|-|TRBJ1-4|TRBV20-1
CSTGFGEPGGSTTNEKLFF
TGCAGTACTGGATTTGGGGAGCCCGGGGGGAGCACAACTAATGAAAAACTGTTTTTT
>-|-|TRBJ2-7|TRBV10-3
CAIGTGSPERYF
TGTGCCATCGGTACCGGGAGTCCTGAGCGGTACTTC
>-|-|TRBJ2-3|TRBV4-3
CASSPRLLNTQYF
TGCGCCAGCAGCCCCCGACTCTTAAATACACAGTATTTT
>-|-|TRBJ2-2|TRBV9
CASSPGGSLGVGARELFF
TGTGCCAGCAGTCCCGGCGGGTCTCTGGGTGTCGGCGCCCGGGAGCTGTTTTTT
>once|-|TRBJ1-2|TRBV20-1
CSASEGNDHGYTF
TGCAGTGCTAGTGAGGGGAACGACCATGGCTACACCTTC
>-|-|TRBJ2-2|TRBV24-1
CVTSDLGRGNTGELFF
TGTGTCACCAGTGATTTGGGACGGGGAAACACCGGGGAGCTGTTTTTT
>-|TRBD1|TRBJ1-2|TRBV20-1
CSAYTGTGEKGYTF
TGCAGTGCTTATACCGGGACAGGGGAAAAAGGCTACACCTTC
>-|-|TRBJ1-5|TRBV20-1
CSASESRAGYSNQPQHF
TGCAGTGCTAGTGAATCTAGGGCAGGTTATAGCAATCAGCCCCAGCATTTT
>-|-|TRBJ2-1|TRBV29-1
CSVQWGYNEQLF
TGCAGCGTCCAGTGGGGGTACAATGAGCAGCTCTTC
>-|-|TRBJ2-5|TRBV28
CASSLASSGETQYF
TGTGCCAGCAGTCTCGCTTCATCGGGAGAGACCCAGTATTTC
>-|-|TRBJ2-3|TRBV11-2
CDSSLRSQVRTDTQYF
TGTGACAGCAGCTTACGATCACAGGTTAGGACAGATACGCAGTATTTT
>once|TRBD1|TRBJ1-6|TRBV6-5
CANSYSFGTGNLPLHF
TGTGCCAACAGTTACTCGTTCGGGACAGGGAATTTACCCCTCCACTTT
>-|-|TRBJ2-1|TRBV4-2
CPRSQEGGRNNEQFF
TGTCCCAGGAGCCAAGAGGGGGGGAGAAACAATGAGCAGTTCTTC
>many|-|TRBJ1-5|TRBV29-1
CSPDRGLNQPQHF
TGCAGCCCTGACCGGGGCCTTAATCAGCCCCAGCATTTT
>-|TRBD2|TRBJ2-1|TRBV5-1
CASTPAGTSDYNEQFF
TGCGCCAGCACCCCGGCCGGGACTAGCGACTACAATGAGCAGTTCTTC
>-|-|TRBJ1-1|TRBV29-1
CSVLQEGNTEASF
TGCAGCGTCTTGCAAGAGGGGAACACTGAAGCTTCCTTT
>many|TRBD1|TRBJ2-7|TRBV12-3/TRBV12-4
CASGRTGLREQYF
TGTGCCAGCGGAAGGACAGGGTTGAGGGAGCAGTACTTC
>-|TRBD2|TRBJ2-5|TRBV4-2
CASSQTPVAGGNETQYF
TGTGCCAGCAGCCAAACCCCAGTAGCGGGGGGAAACGAGACCCAGTACTTC
>-|-|TRBJ1-5|TRBV28
CANSLVQDNQPQHF
TGTGCCAACAGTTTGGTCCAAGACAATCAGCCCCAGCATTTT
>-|-|TRBJ1-2|TRBV6-2/TRBV6-3
CASSYQTPRNGSSYGYTF
TGTGCCAGCAGTTACCAGACTCCCCGGAACGGAAGTTCCTATGGCTACACCTTC
>-|TRBD2|TRBJ2-5|TRBV11-2
CSSSLVVAGVTEETQYF
TGTTCCAGCAGCTTAGTAGTGGCGGGGGTGACGGAAGAGACCCAGTACTTC
>-|TRBD1|TRBJ2-7|TRBV7-2
CASILQQGSFFYEQYF
TGTGCCAGCATCTTACAACAGGGGTCCTTTTTTTACGAGCAGTACTTC
>-|TRBD1|TRBJ2-1|TRBV11-3
CASRRQGANNEHFF
TGTGCCAGCAGGAGACAGGGGGCCAACAATGAGCACTTCTTC
>-|-|TRBJ1-6|TRBV20-1
CSARDNILVVYNSPLHF
TGCAGTGCTAGAGATAATATCCTTGTTGTATATAATTCACCCCTCCACTTT
>-|-|TRBJ1-2|TRBV6-2/TRBV6-3
CASSYSPIQGEYGCTF
TGTGCCAGCAGTTACTCCCCAATACAGGGAGAATATGGCTGCACCTTC
>-|-|TRBJ2-3|TRBV20-1
CSARDAVPYTQYF
TGCAGTGCTAGGGACGCAGTTCCATATACACAGTATTTT
>-|-|TRBJ2-7|TRBV20-1
CSVQGASSGQYF
TGCAGTGTCCAGGGTGCGTCCTCGGGGCAGTATTTC
>few|-|TRBJ2-3|TRBV11-3
CASSSSGGLGDTQYF
TGTGCCAGCAGCTCCAGTGGGGGTCTAGGAGATACGCAGTATTTT
>-|-|TRBJ1-4|TRBV5-1
CASSWTVLDEKLLF
TGTGCCAGCAGCTGGACAGTCCTCGATGAAAAACTGCTTTTT
>-|TRBD1|TRBJ2-3|TRBV6-1
CASNGQGRDMQYF
TGTGCCAGCAATGGACAGGGCCGAGATATGCAGTATTTT
>-|-|TRBJ1-6|TRBV11-3
CASSLEDMYNSPLHF
TGTGCCAGCAGCTTAGAGGACATGTATAATTCACCCCTCCACTTC
>many|-|TRBJ2-7|TRBV12-3/TRBV12-4
CASSLYSYEQYF
TGTGCCAGCAGTCTATACTCCTACGAGCAGTACTTC
>-|-|TRBJ2-3|TRBV5-1
CTNSLDHGASTDTQYF
TGCACCAACAGCTTGGACCATGGGGCTTCCACAGATACGCAGTATTTT
>-|-|TRBJ2-1|TRBV11-2
CASSLNRLGKQFF
TGTGCCAGTAGCTTAAATCGTTTGGGTAAGCAGTTCTTC
>-|TRBD2|TRBJ2-7|TRBV4-3
CASCQEMPRGTSVYYEQYF
TGCGCCAGCTGCCAAGAGATGCCGCGGGGGACTAGCGTATACTACGAGCAGTACTTC
>many|-|TRBJ2-1|TRBV20-1
CSAAGRGAYNEQFF
TGCAGTGCTGCCGGTAGGGGGGCGTACAATGAGCAGTTCTTC
>-|-|TRBJ2-7|TRBV29-1
CRVVGQRAGEQYF
TGCAGAGTTGTGGGCCAAAGAGCCGGTGAGCAGTACTTC
>few|TRBD1|TRBJ2-5|TRBV11-3
CASSSDGTGGLETKYF
TGTGCTAGCAGCTCCGACGGGACAGGGGGCTTAGAGACCAAGTACTTC
>-|TRBD1|TRBJ2-7|TRBV29-1
CSVELRQGTSYQHYF
TGCAGCGTTGAACTCCGACAGGGGACTTCCTACCAGCACTACTTC
>-|-|TRBJ2-7|TRBV6-2/TRBV6-3
CASGSSKARGQYF
TGTGCCAGTGGGTCTAGCAAGGCTCGGGGGCAGTACTTC
>-|-|TRBJ2-7|TRBV11-2
CASTADLYEQYF
TGTGCCAGCACCGCGGACCTCTACGAGCAGTACTTC
>-|TRBD2|TRBJ2-2|TRBV20-1
CSTRPGTSGRADGELFF
TGCAGTACTAGGCCCGGGACTAGCGGGAGGGCAGACGGGGAGCTATTTTTT
>few|-|TRBJ2-2|TRBV28
CASSRGPLDTGELFF
TGTGCCAGCAGTCGAGGCCCACTAGACACCGGGGAGCTGTTTTTT
>-|-|TRBJ2-3|TRBV7-9
CASSLGWGGVTDTQYF
TGTGCCAGCAGCTTAGGGTGGGGCGGGGTCACAGATACGCAGTATTTT
>-|TRBD2|TRBJ2-7|TRBV20-1
CSAPPVSGSPVGSYEQYF
TGCAGTGCGCCACCGGTTAGCGGGAGTCCAGTAGGCTCCTACGAGCAGTACTTC
>-|TRBD2|TRBJ2-5|TRBV11-2
CASSLVVVGGTEETQYF
TGTGCCAGCAGTTTAGTAGTGGTGGGGGGGACGGAAGAGACCCAGTACTTT
>medium-sized|-|TRBJ2-3|TRBV5-8
CASSLSTDTQYF
TGTGCCAGCAGTCTTAGTACAGATACGCAGTATTTT
>once|TRBD1|TRBJ1-2|TRBV11-2
CASSHTGVNGYTF
TGTGCCAGCAGCCATACAGGGGTTAATGGCTACACCTTC
>-|TRBD1|TRBJ2-3|TRBV12-3/TRBV12-4
CASRTGGTYTQYF
TGCGCCAGCAGAACAGGGGGCACATATACGCAGTATTTT